The present T cell receptor (beta chain) was sequenced within a study of molecular identifiers for immune sequencing clone quantification. This clonotype has more than one count but fewer than ten. Its antigen is currently unknown. This may be a read error, as it is one base from a much larger clone. General study points: Identical barcode-sharing TCR molecules could lead to underestimated sizes for highly expanded clones.

Germline values: CDR1 DFQATT, CDR2 SNEGSKA (reference sequence). This CDR3 is built from 13 residues. Trimming pared 5 bases from V and 7 bases from J, leaving 18 bases between. TCRdb analysed the PCR reads with MiXCR anew, one entry per CDR3 protein. The sample yields about 640,000 distinct CDR3 sequences, 15% to 20% seen once. The specimen was naive CD8+ T cells from blood, with Jurkat cell RNA spiked in. Sample subset: FACS-sorted CD8+CD4-CCR7+CD45RA+ naive T cells. The TCR sequence derives from a human donor in good health. Some libraries in this study had Jurkat cell RNA spiked in. The chain couples TRBV20-1 to TRBJ2-7; possibly TRBD2 for D (5 bases). Written as DNA, the CDR3 is TGCAGTGCTCCGACTATGGCTAGAGGAGAGCAGTACTTC. This gives the protein CSAPTMARGEQYF.